A single sample gave rise to the 16 T cell receptor beta chains below, sequenced in a study of T-cell memory formation after mild COVID-19. TCRdb fed the 5' RACE reads into MiXCR, producing one record per CDR3 protein. Among 350,000 to 450,000 distinct CDR3 sequences, approximately 14% were seen once, and the ten largest hold 22%. The sample comprised PBMCs or a T cell subset sorted from them (not recorded which). These receptors were obtained from a man aged 18 to 29 who had mild COVID-19 (a few samples of this study predate the infection). Cell type and time point are not known.

This clonotype was detected only a few times. The V call is TRBV4-2, the J call TRBJ2-1; D ambiguous. This CDR3 spans 15 amino acids. The germline V gene encodes CDR1 LGHNA and CDR2 YNFKEQ. Trimming removed 0 bases from V and 6 bases from J, with 12 bases in between. This CDR3 is CASSQENSAPNEQFF. CDR3 coding DNA: TGTGCCAGCAGCCAAGAGAATTCCGCTCCCAATGAGCAGTTCTTC.

The V and J genes are TRBV27 and TRBJ2-1, with 13 bases lining up with TRBD2. Germline V gene data show CDR1 as MNHEY and CDR2 as SMNVEV (reference sequence). The CDR3 extends over 17 amino acids. The trim removed 5 bases at V and 10 bases at J, leaving 14 bases unmatched. CDR3 in amino acids: CASSARLGTSGVREQFF. CDR3 DNA sequence: TGTGCCAGCAGTGCCCGGCTTGGGACTAGCGGGGTCCGGGAGCAGTTCTTC.

This chain links TRBV12-3 or TRBV12-4 with TRBJ2-5, with a weak D call TRBD2 (6 bases). The CDR3 totals 15 residues. Trimming cost V 0 bases and J 3 bases, with 11 bases left between them. In DNA form, the CDR3 reads TGTGCCAGCAGTTTAGCGACCGGGAGCAAAGAGACCCAGTACTTC. Protein product: CASSLATGSKETQYF.

In its sample, this clonotype was seen a few times. The genes are TRBV10-3 and TRBJ2-2; no definite D call. Germline CDR1 is ENHRY and CDR2 is SYGVKD. The CDR3 loop spans 15 amino acids. Deletions cut 4 bases from V and 0 bases from J, with 9 bases between. Here the CDR3 reads CAISGTAANTGELFF. The CDR3 DNA sequence: TGTGCCATCAGTGGGACCGCTGCGAACACCGGGGAGCTGTTTTTT.

This clonotype was seen a handful of times. The chain links TRBV6-1 to TRBJ2-7; D is unresolved. The CDR3 extends over 11 amino acids. The V gene's germline CDR1 is MNHNS and CDR2 SASEGT. Deletions cut 4 bases from V and 2 bases from J, with 3 bases between. The CDR3 sequence: CASSGPYEQYV. The CDR3 bases are TGTGCCAGCAGTGGACCCTACGAGCAGTACGTC.

The chain links TRBV23-1 to TRBJ2-5; D is tentatively TRBD1 or TRBD2 (5 bases each). TRBV23-1 is labeled an ORF, and its function is uncertain. The CDR3 is 14 residues long. Trimming cost V 5 bases and J 5 bases, with 15 bases left between them. The chain's CDR3 is CASSLGRDEETQYF. The DNA of the CDR3 is TGCGCCAGCAGTTTGGGCAGGGACGAGGAGACCCAGTACTTC.

V usage is TRBV5-6 and J usage is TRBJ1-4; TRBD1 matches at 10 bases. The CDR3 totals 15 residues. The V gene end was trimmed by 4 bases and the J gene end by 8 bases; junction bases not matched to a gene: 8. Germline lookup yields CDR1 SGHDT and CDR2 YYEEEE. As DNA, the CDR3 is TGTGCCAGCAGCGGGACAGGGGAATGGGTCGAAAAACTGTTTTTT. This encodes CASSGTGEWVEKLFF.

This clonotype occurred a few times. This rearrangement joins TRBV30 to TRBJ1-1, with a weak D call TRBD1 (6 bases). V was pared by 5 bases and J by 6 bases, with 19 bases between. Germline CDR1 is GTSNPN and CDR2 is SVGIG (reference sequence). CDR3 length equals 14 residues. CDR3 bases: TGTGCCTGGGAATCCCTGGGTGGGGGCGCTGAAGCTTTCTTT. Its translation: CAWESLGGGAEAFF.

This clonotype has a handful of counts. CDR3 region: CASSQQGGTEAFF. The CDR3 nucleotides are TGTGCCAGCAGCCAACAGGGGGGGACTGAAGCTTTCTTT. This chain uses TRBV3-1 with TRBJ1-1; 7 nucleotides line up with TRBD1. The CDR3 totals 13 residues. CDR1 is LGHDT and CDR2 is YNNKEL in the germline V gene (reference sequence). Germline trimming cut 2 bases from V and 5 bases from J; bases unmatched to any gene: 2.

The rearrangement links TRBV12-3 or TRBV12-4 to TRBJ2-3; D not resolved. With 2 bases removed from V and 3 bases from J, the gap between germline ends came to 9 bases. The CDR3 totals 14 residues. CDR3 nucleotides: TGTGCCAGCAGTTTATCCGGAGAAACAGATACGCAGTATTTT. This encodes CASSLSGETDTQYF.

This sequence joins TRBV5-1 and TRBJ2-7; D may be TRBD2 (5 bases). The CDR3 loop spans 15 amino acids. The germline V gene has CDR1 SGHRS and CDR2 YFSETQ. The V end lost 4 bases, the J end lost 5 bases, and 19 bases lay between the germline ends. CDR3 nucleotide sequence: TGCGCCAGCAGCCCCGCACCACCCCCGGGAAACGAGCAGTACTTC. Its translation is CASSPAPPPGNEQYF.

This chain connects TRBV19 to TRBJ1-5; weak D call: TRBD1 (5 bases). V was clipped by 5 bases and J by 7 bases, with 18 bases between them. The germline V gene encodes CDR1 LNHDA and CDR2 SQIVND (reference sequence). The CDR3 is 15 amino acids. The CDR3 DNA reads as TGTGCCAGTAGTCCCGGGACTTTTTTCCTCCAGCCCCAGCATTTT. Translated: CASSPGTFFLQPQHF.

A few counts support this clonotype. The rearrangement joins TRBV10-3 to TRBJ2-5; D may match TRBD1 or TRBD2 (5 bases each). The V end was cut by 7 bases, the J end by 5 bases, with 14 bases between. The CDR3 length is 13 residues. Germline loops: CDR1 ENHRY, CDR2 SYGVKD. The CDR3 sequence is CAIKDGARETQYF. In DNA, the CDR3 is TGTGCCATCAAGGACGGGGCCAGGGAGACCCAGTACTTC.

CDR3 region: CASSLGGGTQETQYF. CDR3 nucleotides: TGTGCCAGCAGCTTAGGAGGGGGGACTCAAGAGACCCAGTACTTC. The chain employs TRBV11-2 and TRBJ2-5; D might be TRBD1 or TRBD2, each matching 6 bases. The length of the CDR3 is 15 residues. The V gene's germline CDR1 is SGHAT and CDR2 FQNNGV. Trimming shortened V by 1 base and J by 2 bases, and 11 bases separated the two germline ends.

The chain joins TRBV28 to TRBJ2-3; possibly TRBD2 for D (6 bases). V was trimmed by 5 bases and J by 6 bases, leaving 18 bases between them. The CDR3 contains 15 residues. Per the germline V gene, CDR1 is MDHEN and CDR2 is SYDVKM. The CDR3, as DNA: TGTGCCAGCAGTCCGCCGGGCCAAGGGAGGGATACGCAGTATTTT. This translates into CASSPPGQGRDTQYF.

The sample holds many counts of this clonotype. The chain recombines TRBV28 with TRBJ2-5; perhaps TRBD1 as D (5 bases). From germline, CDR1 is MDHEN and CDR2 SYDVKM. The CDR3 consists of 14 residues. The germline V and J ends were trimmed by 6 bases and 7 bases, with 18 bases remaining between them. CDR3 sequence reads: CASSQGVPSRTQYF. The CDR3 bases are TGTGCCAGCAGCCAGGGCGTACCATCAAGGACCCAGTACTTC.